The subject of this entry is one T cell receptor beta chain. The V gene's germline CDR1 is LNHDA and CDR2 SQIVND (reference sequence). This CDR3 has 16 amino acids. Trimming stripped 7 bases from V and 1 base from J, with 19 bases between. A Seattle source enrolled patients during active infection and followed them longitudinally. These data originate in a study of blood T cell repertoires in COVID-19. Study at large: Sources were T cells, B-cell-depleted T cells, or PBMCs; the material itself was cDNA or gDNA.

Per the study methods: It was from reference gene primer amplification that nucleated cell counts were estimated. Using immunoSEQ multiplex PCR, the repertoire was profiled, and TCRdb retains in-frame clones only, with some absent. V, J and clone size are those of that table, while D and trimming were read from the DNA. This sample has fewer than 350,000 clones, with 89% found just once. Sequencing input: peripheral blood. The sequence was collected from an older woman with COVID-19, enrolled during active disease. The chain recombines TRBV19 with TRBJ1-1, with D perhaps matching TRBD1 (5 bases). As DNA, the CDR3 is TGTGCCAGTATGTTTAGGGGCCGTTTTCAGAACACTGAAGCTTTCTTT. As protein: CASMFRGRFQNTEAFF.